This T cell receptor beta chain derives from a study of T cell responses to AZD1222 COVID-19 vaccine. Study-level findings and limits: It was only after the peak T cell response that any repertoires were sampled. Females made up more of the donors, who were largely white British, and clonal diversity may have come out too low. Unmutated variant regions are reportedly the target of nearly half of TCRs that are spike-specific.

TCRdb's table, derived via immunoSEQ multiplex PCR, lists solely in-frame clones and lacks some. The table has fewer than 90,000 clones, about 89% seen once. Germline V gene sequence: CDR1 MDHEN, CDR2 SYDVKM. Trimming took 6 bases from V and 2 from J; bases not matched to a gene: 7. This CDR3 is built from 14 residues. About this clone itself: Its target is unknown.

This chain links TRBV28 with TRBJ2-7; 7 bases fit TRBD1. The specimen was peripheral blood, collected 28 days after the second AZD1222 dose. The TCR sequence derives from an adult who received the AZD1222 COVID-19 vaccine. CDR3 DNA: TGTGCCAGCAGCCGTGACAGGGTCCCCTACGAGCAGTACTTC. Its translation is CASSRDRVPYEQYF.